The T cell receptor beta chain described here comes from a study of Ad26.COV2.S vaccination and SARS-CoV-2 variants. Turning to the study itself: Dosing was one shot or two shots 56 days apart. Whole-study results and caveats: Vaccinated individuals (as opposed to placebo recipients) had higher spike-specific TCR breadth.

A remark on this clone: Its antigen is not identified.

As to treatment: around 19 received Ad26.COV2.S at low or high dose, single or two shots; roughly five received placebo; per-sample allocation not given. Specimens were obtained on day 63 following the first vaccine or placebo injection. Adults aged 18-55 years in Boston included the donor. Sequencing was performed with immunoSEQ multiplex PCR; in TCRdb, only in-frame clones are kept and a portion is missing. The top ten hold 9% to 15% of the sample, which has under 550,000 clones, about nine tenths seen once. The starting material was peripheral blood, obtained in a trial of Ad26.COV2.S vaccine versus placebo. This TCR was recovered from a person between 18 and 59 years old who received the Ad26.COV2.S COVID-19 vaccine or a placebo.

DNA of the CDR3: TGTGCCAGCAGTACCGACAGGGGATATGGCTACACCTTC. It translates to CASSTDRGYGYTF. The gene calls are TRBV12-3 or TRBV12-4 and TRBJ1-2; 8 bases map to TRBD1. The CDR3 is made up of 13 amino acids. With 5 bases clipped from V and 5 bases from J, the junction kept 4 bases outside the gene matches.